Presented here are 17 T cell receptor beta chains from one specimen sequenced in a study of human T cells and chemical hapten exposure. Researchers extracted total RNA from unfractionated whole blood. TCRdb re-called the 5' RACE reads with MiXCR, one entry per CDR3 protein. The sample holds about 140,000 distinct CDR3 sequences, around 4.4% seen once. Receptor source: a female donor in good health.

This clonotype was picked up many times. The rearrangement joins TRBV7-3 to TRBJ2-2; 8 bases agree with TRBD2. Trimming at V came to 5 bases and at J to 1 base, leaving 3 bases not matched to a gene. In germline, CDR1 is SGHTA, CDR2 FQGTGA. CDR3 length: 15 amino acids. In DNA, the CDR3 is TGTGCCAGCAGCCCGGGGGGGGGGAACACCGGGGAGCTGTTTTTT. Translation gives CASSPGGGNTGELFF.

This clonotype was seen repeatedly, ten times or more. The chain combines TRBV18 with TRBJ1-1; D remains ambiguous. The CDR3 is 14 residues long. The V gene lost 6 bases and the J gene lost 4 bases, with 15 bases spanning the gap. Germline-derived CDR1 and CDR2 are KGHSH and LQKENI. The CDR3, as DNA: TGTGCCAGCTCCCCCGACCCCGTGGGCACTGAAGCTTTCTTT. This translates into CASSPDPVGTEAFF.

This clonotype was counted ten times or more. This rearrangement joins TRBV5-1 to TRBJ2-5, with no clear D. Per germline, CDR1 SGHRS and CDR2 YFSETQ. The CDR3 loop spans 13 amino acids. Trimming removed 0 bases from V and 2 bases from J, with 5 bases in between. The CDR3 DNA reads as TGCGCCAGCAGCTTGGGGGTTCAAGAGACCCAGTACTTC. Protein: CASSLGVQETQYF.

To note about this clonotype: A much bigger clone sits one base away, suggesting this may be a read error. The V gene is TRBV19, the J gene TRBJ2-7; perhaps D is TRBD1 or TRBD2 (5 bases each). This CDR3 has 14 residues. Between the trimmed V and J ends, which lost 8 bases and 5 bases, there was a span of 19 bases. The V gene's germline CDR1 is LNHDA and CDR2 SQIVND (reference sequence). CDR3 sequence: CASGLPGPSDEQYF. The CDR3, as DNA: TGTGCCAGTGGGCTGCCGGGACCCAGTGACGAGCAGTACTTC.

This clonotype showed up many times. The chain links TRBV10-3 to TRBJ2-1; 11 bases match TRBD1. V was pared by 4 bases and J by 7 bases, with 3 bases of the junction left unmatched. CDR1 and CDR2 (germline): ENHRY, SYGVKD. The CDR3 contains 14 residues. CDR3 sequence reads: CAISAGTGGNEQFF. The CDR3 DNA reads as TGTGCCATCAGTGCCGGGACAGGGGGGAATGAGCAGTTCTTC.

This clonotype occurred many times. The V and J genes are TRBV11-1 and TRBJ2-1; D possibly uses TRBD1 or TRBD2 (5 bases each). This CDR3 has 15 amino acids. Trimming left V 1 base short and J 3 bases short, with 10 bases between. Germline CDR1 and CDR2: SGHAT and FQDESV (reference sequence). For the CDR3, the DNA is TGTGCCAGCAGCTTAGTCGGGGCCAACTACAATGAGCAGTTCTTC. Encoded protein: CASSLVGANYNEQFF.

This clonotype showed up many times. This sequence joins TRBV7-9 and TRBJ2-7; the match to TRBD1 covers 9 bases. V was clipped by 5 bases and J by 1 base; unmatched bases: 9. This CDR3 comprises 16 residues. Germline V CDR1 and CDR2: SEHNR, FQNEAQ (reference sequence). In DNA form, the CDR3 reads TGTGCCAGCAGCCCTGTGGTCGACAGGGGGTCCTACGAGCAGTACTTC. Residues: CASSPVVDRGSYEQYF.

This clonotype was detected ten times or more. The chain is built from TRBV4-1 and TRBJ2-7, with D possibly being TRBD2 (6 bases). The CDR3 totals 17 residues. V lost 4 bases, J lost 1 base, and 20 bases lay in between. The germline gives CDR1 MGHRA, CDR2 YSYEKL. In DNA, the CDR3 is TGCGCCAGCAGCCCTACCCATGGGGGGAGAGAATCCTACGAGCAGTACTTC. Its translation: CASSPTHGGRESYEQYF.

The rearrangement links TRBV5-1 to TRBJ2-1, with TRBD2 matching 7 bases. In germline, CDR1 is SGHRS, CDR2 YFSETQ. V gave up 4 bases and J gave up 4 bases; unmatched junction bases: 5. This CDR3 comprises 14 residues. CDR3 amino acids: CASSIGLDYNEQFF. The CDR3 bases are TGCGCCAGCAGCATCGGACTAGATTACAATGAGCAGTTCTTC.

This clonotype showed up many times. The J gene is TRBJ1-2, the V gene TRBV2, with D possibly matching TRBD1 (5 bases). Trimming removed 3 bases at V and 5 bases at J, with 10 bases between. Germline V gene lookup returns CDR1 SNHLY and CDR2 FYNNEI. The CDR3 sequence is 13 residues long. CDR3 bases: TGTGCCAGCAGTGATGGACGGGGGTATGGCTACACCTTC. Its translation: CASSDGRGYGYTF.

This clonotype was recorded many times. V is TRBV20-1 and J is TRBJ1-1; maybe TRBD1 (5 bases). The V gene lost 0 bases and the J gene lost 0 bases, with 14 bases spanning the gap. The CDR3 loop spans 16 amino acids. In germline, CDR1 is DFQATT, CDR2 SNEGSKA (reference sequence). The CDR3 loop reads CSARDLQGGVNTEAFF. CDR3 nucleotides: TGCAGTGCTAGAGATCTCCAGGGAGGGGTGAACACTGAAGCTTTCTTT.

The sample holds many counts of this clonotype. The rearrangement links TRBV6-5 to TRBJ1-1; no clear D gene. The V end lost 0 bases, the J end lost 0 bases, and 5 bases lay between the germline ends. Looked up from germline, CDR1 is MNHEY and CDR2 is SVGAGI. This CDR3 is 14 amino acids long. CDR3 coding DNA: TGTGCCAGCAGTTACTCCTCGGTGAACACTGAAGCTTTCTTT. It translates to CASSYSSVNTEAFF.

Ten or more counts support this clonotype. The J gene is TRBJ1-1, the V gene TRBV29-1, with 7 bases identical to TRBD1. V was clipped by 5 bases and J by 2 bases; unmatched bases: 5. Germline CDR1 is SQVTM and CDR2 is ANQGSEA. The CDR3 has 13 residues. DNA for the CDR3: TGCAGCGTTAAGCGACAGGGAAACACTGAAGCTTTCTTT. Encoded protein: CSVKRQGNTEAFF.

This clonotype was counted at least ten times. The chain carries TRBV4-3 and TRBJ2-2, with a possible D match to TRBD1 (6 bases). The germline V and J ends were trimmed by 4 bases and 8 bases, with 14 bases remaining between them. The CDR3 contains 14 residues. CDR1 is LGHNA, CDR2 YSLEER, per germline. The DNA of the CDR3 is TGCGCCAGCAGCCGAAGAGAACAGGGTGGGGAGCTGTTTTTT. Amino acids: CASSRREQGGELFF.

V is TRBV5-4 and J is TRBJ1-1, with D possibly being TRBD1 (6 bases). The CDR3 has 14 amino acids. The V end lost 2 bases, the J end lost 6 bases, and 14 bases lay between the germline ends. Germline CDR1 is SGHNT and CDR2 is YYREEE (reference sequence). This CDR3 reads CASSLQGSLAEAFF. CDR3 DNA sequence: TGTGCCAGCAGCTTACAGGGTAGTTTGGCTGAAGCTTTCTTT. Supplemented by reference TRBV5-4 and TRBJ1-1, the full variable domain reads ETGVTQSPTHLIKTRGQQVTLRCSSQSGHNTVSWYQQALGQGPQFIFQYYREEENGRGNFPPRFSGLQFPNYSSELNVNALELDDSALYLCASSLQGSLAEAFFGQGTRLTVV.

In its sample, this clonotype was seen many times. The V gene is TRBV5-1, the J gene TRBJ1-2, with 7 bases identical to TRBD1. The V gene's germline CDR1 is SGHRS and CDR2 YFSETQ. This CDR3 spans 13 amino acids. V trimming: 4 bases; J trimming: 4 bases; junction bases outside the gene matches: 4. The CDR3 nucleotides are TGCGCCAGCAGCACAGGGGTTCCCTATGGCTACACCTTC. Translating it yields CASSTGVPYGYTF.

This chain joins TRBV30 and TRBJ1-6; possibly TRBD1 for D (6 bases). This CDR3 contains 16 residues. The V gene's germline CDR1 is GTSNPN and CDR2 SVGIG (reference sequence). V lost 2 bases to trimming and J lost 6 bases, with 17 bases between them. Here the CDR3 DNA reads TGTGCCTGGAGTCCTGGGGGCTGGTCGGGTAATTCACCCCTCCACTTT. It codes for CAWSPGGWSGNSPLHF.